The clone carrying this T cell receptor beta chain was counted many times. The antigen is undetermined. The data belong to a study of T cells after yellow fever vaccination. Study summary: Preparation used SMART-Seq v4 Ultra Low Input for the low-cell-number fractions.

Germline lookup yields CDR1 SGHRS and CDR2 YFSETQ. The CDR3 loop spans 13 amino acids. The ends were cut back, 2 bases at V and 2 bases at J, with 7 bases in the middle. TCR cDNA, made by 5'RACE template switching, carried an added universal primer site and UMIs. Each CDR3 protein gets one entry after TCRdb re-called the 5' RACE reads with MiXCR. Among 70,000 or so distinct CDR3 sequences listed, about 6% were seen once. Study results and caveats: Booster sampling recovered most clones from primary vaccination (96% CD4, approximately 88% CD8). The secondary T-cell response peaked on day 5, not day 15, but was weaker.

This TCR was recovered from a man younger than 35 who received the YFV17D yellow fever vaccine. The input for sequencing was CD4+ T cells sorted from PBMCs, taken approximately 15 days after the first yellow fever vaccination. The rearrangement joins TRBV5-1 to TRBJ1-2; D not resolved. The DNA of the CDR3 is TGCGCCAGCAGCTTAGGGATAAACTATGGCTACACCTTC. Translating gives CASSLGINYGYTF.